This T cell receptor (beta chain) was sequenced for a study of T-cell memory formation after mild COVID-19. Via MiXCR, TCRdb re-called the 5' RACE reads, giving one row per CDR3 protein. This table has approximately 260,000 distinct CDR3 sequences, under 20% appearing once. J gave up 6 bases and V 4 bases, and 4 bases lay outside the gene matches. The CDR3 has 15 residues. CDR1 LGHNA and CDR2 YSLEER come from the germline V gene. The chain combines TRBV4-3 with TRBJ2-3; 13 bases map to TRBD2. The sample comprised PBMCs or a T cell subset sorted from them (not recorded which). The receptor's source is a man aged 18 to 30 who had mild COVID-19 (a few samples of this study predate the infection). Cell type and time point are not known. CDR3 in DNA: TGCGCCAGCAGCCCGACTAGCGGGGGGTCGGATACGCAGTATTTT. Its protein product is CASSPTSGGSDTQYF.